The text below deals with one T cell receptor (beta chain). Original handling: Amplifying reference gene primers gave estimates of nucleated cell counts. Data came from immunoSEQ multiplex PCR; TCRdb stores just in-frame clones and leaves some out. The V and J calls and clone size come from that table; D and trimming were worked out from the DNA. This sample has roughly 170,000 clones, with about 85% found just once. The data are from a study of blood T cell repertoires in COVID-19. Looking at the study overall: Samples came from the United States, Italy and Spain, spanning acute and convalescent COVID-19. T cells, B-cell-depleted T cells, or PBMCs supplied cDNA or gDNA.

The CDR3 runs 13 residues. The germline V and J ends were trimmed by 1 base and 5 bases, with 12 bases remaining between them. Germline CDR1 reads GTSNPN; CDR2 reads SVGIG (reference sequence). Seattle researchers signed up patients amid active infection and tracked them longitudinally. The chain recombines TRBV30 with TRBJ2-7; D is possibly TRBD1 (6 bases). The TCR originated in a woman between 50 and 59 years old with COVID-19, enrolled during active disease. The sample taken for sequencing was peripheral blood. The CDR3 DNA reads TGTGCCTGGAGTGGACAGGTCGTCCACGAGCAGTACTTC. This sequence encodes CAWSGQVVHEQYF. The variable domain in full, completed from reference TRBV30 and TRBJ2-7, reads SQTIHQWPATLVQPVGSPLSLECTVEGTSNPNLYWYRQAAGRGLQLLFYSVGIGQISSEVPQNLSASRPQDRQFILSSKKLLLSDSGFYLCAWSGQVVHEQYFGPGTRLTVT.